This TCR beta chain was recorded in a study of blood T cell repertoires in COVID-19 (dated by TCRdb to about 2020). Turning to the overall study: The collaborator samples originated in the United States, Italy and Spain and spanned the acute and convalescent phases of COVID-19. The prospective study material was composed of cDNA or gDNA derived from T cells, B-cell-depleted T cells, or PBMCs. Subjects who had been exposed to COVID-19, were actively infected with it, or had recovered from it provided the deeply sampled blood TCRbeta repertoires that made up the dataset. A freely available public database, intended as a resource for researchers studying the immune response to SARS-CoV-2, is where the repertoires were released. Samples came from the ongoing ImmuneRACE study (first 160 participants) plus 1,254 subjects from 6 global collaborators. A de-identified subject ID, COVID-19 status, age in years and sex were almost always included in the sample metadata. HLA class I and class II types, where available, came from metadata supplied by the sample provider rather than from assay-based typing. Broad study findings and their caveats: Clinical and demographic metadata were provided uncurated, with the amount varying by source and participant.

The immunoSEQ Assay, a bias-controlled multiplex PCR, was used to amplify TCRbeta CDR3 regions from genomic DNA. Per the original workflow: Within the assay, amplification of reference gene primers was used to estimate how many nucleated cells each sample contained. To quantify the absolute abundance of each unique TCRbeta CDR3 rearrangement, sequence reads were collapsed and filtered. For each sample, productive Simpson clonality was calculated as the square root of Simpson's diversity index across productive rearrangements. Held by TCRdb, this immuneACCESS table contains in-frame sequences only and omits some clones. Under half of the omission traces to an unresolved V gene where checked; the cause of the rest is unknown. V, J and clone size are those of that table, while D and trimming were read from the DNA. The sample has 310,000 or so clones on record, approximately 90% of them singletons. Over 2% of the sample is held by the ten biggest clonotypes.

This clone was seen only once. Its antigen remains undetermined. It has no much larger one-base neighbor in the sample; base qualities were not kept. The CDR3 goes from the cysteine to the phenylalanine over 13 residues. Just CDR3 DNA is preserved here, 39 bases in frame from base 1. From a lookup of the germline V gene, CDR1 and CDR2 are MDHEN and SYDVKM. The V and J ends are trimmed by 5 bases and 1 base, leaving 8 bases between them. One collaborating source in Seattle enrolled patients during active infection and followed them longitudinally through the course of disease. Whole blood was collected in K2EDTA tubes by collaborating institutions according to the institutions' own protocols. For TCRbeta analysis, collaborators shipped samples as frozen whole blood, isolated PBMCs, or DNA extracted from either of those sample types.

The sequencing sample was made of peripheral blood. The rearrangement joined TRBV28 to TRBJ2-5, with TRBD2 as a weak D call on 6 bases. This sequence originates from a woman in her twenties or thirties with COVID-19, enrolled during active disease. The nucleotide sequence reads as follows: TGTGCCAGCAGTGCGGGACTCCAAGAGACCCAGTACTTC. Its protein product is CASSAGLQETQYF.